The clone carrying this TCR beta chain was seen just once. Its antigen is unidentified. These data originate in a study of beta chain features in type 1 diabetes. Overall study findings and caveats: Across all four CD4+ subsets, people with type 1 diabetes showed modestly shorter TCRB CDR3s.

TCRB transcripts that were expressed got sequenced, as all of the isolated RNA had been reverse transcribed. The method was immunoSEQ multiplex PCR; TCRdb's version includes in-frame clones alone and lacks a portion of them. The table lists 95,000 to 150,000 clones, 15% to 20% of them singletons. This CDR3 comprises 15 residues. V shed 4 bases, J shed 4 bases, and the junction held 9 bases outside the gene matches. CDR1 and CDR2 (germline): MNHEY, SMNVEV (reference sequence). The receptor was isolated from a young man with type 1 diabetes. Sample: central memory CD4+ T cells from blood. V is TRBV27 and J is TRBJ2-5; 7 nucleotides align to TRBD2. CDR3 residues: CASSWGGSRRETQYF. The CDR3 bases are TGTGCCAGCAGTTGGGGCGGGAGTAGAAGAGAGACCCAGTACTTC.